These 11 T cell receptor beta chains were sequenced from one sample in a study of shared clonotypes between healthy human individuals. CD45RO-negative, CCR7-selected cells formed the naive CD8 fraction, which excluded terminally differentiated effector memory CD45RA+ cells. This table comes from immunoSEQ multiplex PCR, and its TCRdb copy is limited to in-frame clones, with some not included. The profile shows some 2,100,000 clones, approximately 94% of them singletons. Sequencing was performed on naive CD8+ T cells from PBMCs. The receptor set was obtained from a man in his late teens or twenties in good health. Some clones in this sample may be carry-over from other donors' samples.

The J gene is TRBJ2-2, the V gene TRBV6-5; D gene unclear. V lost 0 bases and J 3 bases, leaving 8 bases between the germline ends. CDR1 and CDR2 (germline): MNHEY, SVGAGI. The CDR3 sequence is 15 residues long. CDR3 coding DNA: TGTGCCAGCAGTTACTCGGGCGATTACACCGGGGAGCTGTTTTTT. Its translation is CASSYSGDYTGELFF.

About this clone itself: Other nucleotide sequences in the sample specify the same CDR3. V usage is TRBV7-2 and J usage is TRBJ2-7; D not resolved. V dropped 1 base and J dropped 5 bases, with 3 bases sitting between them. CDR3 length: 11 amino acids. Per the germline V gene, CDR1 is SGHTA and CDR2 is FQGNSA. The CDR3 coding sequence is TGTGCCAGCAGCTTAGGAAACGAGCAGTACTTC. This gives the protein CASSLGNEQYF.

V is TRBV28 and J is TRBJ2-7; 11 nucleotides line up with TRBD1. The CDR3 has 15 residues. Trimming removed 7 bases from V and 7 bases from J; junction bases left unmatched: 12. The germline gives CDR1 MDHEN, CDR2 SYDVKM. CDR3 protein: CASNPFGQGAEEQYF. CDR3 sequence (DNA): TGTGCCAGCAATCCCTTCGGACAGGGGGCAGAAGAGCAGTACTTC. The full variable domain, its missing parts supplied by reference TRBV28 and TRBJ2-7, is DVKVTQSSRYLVKRTGEKVFLECVQDMDHENMFWYRQDPGLGLRLIYFSYDVKMKEKGDIPEGYSVSREKKERFSLILESASTNQTSMYLCASNPFGQGAEEQYFGPGTRLTVT.

V and J are TRBV7-9 and TRBJ2-5; D gene uncertain. Trimming removed 4 bases from V and 4 bases from J, with 13 bases in between. The germline CDR1 and CDR2 sequences are SEHNR and FQNEAQ (reference sequence). CDR3 size: 14 residues. CDR3 in amino acids: CASSSLWALETQYF. The CDR3 DNA follows: TGTGCCAGCAGCTCACTCTGGGCGCTAGAGACCCAGTACTTC.

Details on this clone: The same CDR3 is also encoded by other DNA sequences in this sample. This rearrangement joins TRBV28 to TRBJ2-7; maybe TRBD2 (5 bases). CDR3 size: 12 residues. Trimming pared 6 bases from V and 3 bases from J, leaving 9 bases between. Germline CDR1 MDHEN, CDR2 SYDVKM. CDR3 loop: CASSFGSYEQYF. The CDR3 coding sequence is TGTGCCAGCAGCTTTGGGAGCTACGAGCAGTACTTC.

V is TRBV11-3 and J is TRBJ2-7; TRBD2 agrees at 7 bases. This CDR3 has 19 amino acids. Germline CDR1 reads SGHNT; CDR2 reads YENEEA. V lost 0 bases, J lost 1 base, and 15 bases stayed unmatched. The CDR3 DNA is TGTGCCAGCAGCTTAGATCGGGGGTGCAAGCGGGACTGGTCCTACGAGCAGTACTTC. This translates into CASSLDRGCKRDWSYEQYF.

This clone has only one observation. The gene calls are TRBV11-2 and TRBJ2-4; D perhaps matches TRBD1 (6 bases). Germline values: CDR1 SGHAT, CDR2 FQNNGV. The V end was cut by 5 bases, the J end by 0 bases, with 8 bases between. CDR3 length: 14 residues. The CDR3, as DNA: TGTGCCAGCAGCCCAGGGGCAGCCAAAAACATTCAGTACTTC. It translates to CASSPGAAKNIQYF.

The J gene is TRBJ2-2, the V gene TRBV15; 12 nucleotides line up with TRBD2. CDR3 length equals 15 residues. Germline CDR1 is LNHNV and CDR2 is YYDKDF (reference sequence). V lost 8 bases, J lost 7 bases, and 8 bases stayed unmatched. The CDR3 bases are TGTGCCACCGATCGGACTAGCGGGATGGGCGGGGAGCTGTTTTTT. This encodes CATDRTSGMGGELFF.

V usage is TRBV4-1 and J usage is TRBJ2-3; 11 bases agree with TRBD2. The CDR3 extends over 15 amino acids. Germline V lookup: CDR1 MGHRA, CDR2 YSYEKL. J was trimmed by 3 bases and V by 5 bases; bases with no gene match: 4. The CDR3 sequence: CASSKRTSGTDTQYF. CDR3 in DNA: TGCGCCAGCAGCAAGCGGACTAGCGGGACAGATACGCAGTATTTT.

Only one count was recorded for this clone. The chain carries TRBV27 and TRBJ1-4; TRBD1 might be the D (6 bases). This CDR3 spans 17 amino acids. The V gene's germline CDR1 is MNHEY and CDR2 SMNVEV (reference sequence). Trimming left V 2 bases short and J 2 bases short, with 15 bases between. CDR3 coding DNA: TGTGCCAGCAGTTTAGTCAGGGGAGAAGGCACTAATGAAAAACTGTTTTTT. It specifies CASSLVRGEGTNEKLFF.

The V and J genes are TRBV7-9 and TRBJ2-1, with 9 bases identical to TRBD1. Unmatched junction bases numbered 3, after V lost 0 bases and J lost 6 bases. Looked up from germline, CDR1 is SEHNR and CDR2 is FQNEAQ (reference sequence). There are 15 residues in the CDR3. In DNA, the CDR3 is TGTGCCAGCAGCTTAGCCGGACAGGGGTCCAATGAGCAGTTCTTC. Translating it yields CASSLAGQGSNEQFF.